The sequence of this T cell receptor (beta chain) was determined in a study of T cell responses to AZD1222 COVID-19 vaccine. Study results and limitations: It should be noted that donors were predominantly white British and more often female, and clonal diversity was possibly underestimated. Baseline seropositivity characterized only a handful of AZD1222 recipients. Among spike-specific TCRs, nearly half reportedly target unmutated variant regions.

The method was immunoSEQ multiplex PCR; TCRdb's version includes in-frame clones alone and lacks a portion of them. This table has 90,000 to 110,000 clones, about nine tenths appearing once. Points on this clone: Its antigen is unidentified.

V was shortened by 4 bases and J by 2 bases, with 6 bases between the two germline ends. The germline V gene has CDR1 MNHEY and CDR2 SVGEGT. The CDR3 is 12 residues long. Material: peripheral blood, obtained on day 0 of AZD1222 vaccination. The chain recombines TRBV6-2 or TRBV6-3 with TRBJ2-7; the D is unclear. The source of this sequence is an adult in good health. CDR3 sequence (DNA): TGTGCCAGCAGTTTGCTCGCCTACGAGCAGTACTTC. Translating it yields CASSLLAYEQYF.